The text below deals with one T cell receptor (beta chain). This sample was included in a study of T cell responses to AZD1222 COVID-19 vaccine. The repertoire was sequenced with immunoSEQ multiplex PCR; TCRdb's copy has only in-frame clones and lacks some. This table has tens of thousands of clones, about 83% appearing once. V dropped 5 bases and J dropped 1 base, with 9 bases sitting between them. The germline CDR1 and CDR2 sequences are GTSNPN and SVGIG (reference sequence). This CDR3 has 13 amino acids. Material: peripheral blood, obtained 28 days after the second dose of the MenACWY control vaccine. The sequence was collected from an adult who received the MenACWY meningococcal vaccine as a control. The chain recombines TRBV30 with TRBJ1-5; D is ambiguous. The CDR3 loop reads CAWQTDSNQPQHF. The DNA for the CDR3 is TGTGCCTGGCAGACGGACAGCAATCAGCCCCAGCATTTT.